The next 22 T cell receptor beta chains were all read from a single sample in a study of Graves' ophthalmopathy and Graves' hyperthyroidism. Amplification of TCR beta CDR3 regions used RNA transcripts. RT-PCR with HTBI primers came first, then second-round multiplex PCR. TCRdb re-called the multiplex PCR reads with MiXCR, one entry per CDR3 protein. The data contain about 740,000 distinct CDR3 sequences, 35% to 50% of them singletons. The sequenced sample consisted of peripheral blood. The receptors were gathered from an adult man with Graves' ophthalmopathy.

This clonotype was seen a handful of times. The chain links TRBV11-2 to TRBJ2-5, with 13 bases fitting TRBD2. The CDR3 contains 16 residues. Trimming removed 5 bases from V and 5 bases from J; junction bases left unmatched: 8. The germline gives CDR1 SGHAT, CDR2 FQNNGV. In DNA form, the CDR3 reads TGTGCCAGCAGCCAGACTAGCGGGGGGAGCGGGGAGACCCAGTACTTC. Protein product: CASSQTSGGSGETQYF.

The chain uses TRBV7-2 and TRBJ1-1; 9 nucleotides align to TRBD1. The CDR3 covers 14 residues. CDR1 and CDR2 from the germline V gene are SGHTA and FQGNSA. V shed 7 bases, J shed 1 base, and the junction held 4 bases outside the gene matches. In DNA, the CDR3 is TGTGCCAGCAAAGCGGGACAGGGGAACACTGAAGCTTTCTTT. It encodes CASKAGQGNTEAFF.

This sequence joins TRBV7-9 and TRBJ2-3; D is possibly TRBD1 (5 bases). V lost 1 base and J 3 bases, leaving 8 bases between the germline ends. Germline values: CDR1 SEHNR, CDR2 FQNEAQ (reference sequence). This CDR3 is 14 amino acids long. The CDR3 nucleotides are TGTGCCAGCAGCTTAGTGGGGCCGACAGATACGCAGTATTTT. Amino acids: CASSLVGPTDTQYF.

The sample holds many counts of this clonotype. The rearrangement uses TRBV15 and TRBJ2-7; D tentatively fits TRBD1 or TRBD2 (5 bases each). The germline V gene has CDR1 LNHNV and CDR2 YYDKDF (reference sequence). Trimming removed 0 bases from V and 2 bases from J, with 20 bases in between. The CDR3 consists of 18 residues. In nucleotides, the CDR3 is TGTGCCACCAGCAGAGATCGTCCCGGCTGGGGACGTACCTACGAGCAGTACTTC. It yields the protein CATSRDRPGWGRTYEQYF.

This clonotype has ten or more counts. The chain uses TRBV25-1 and TRBJ2-6; D unclear. This CDR3 region has 14 residues. Germline CDR1 and CDR2: MGHDK and SYGVNS. V was trimmed by 7 bases and J by 0 bases, leaving 7 bases between them. CDR3 region: CASTDHSGANVLTF. CDR3 DNA sequence: TGTGCCAGCACTGACCACTCTGGGGCCAACGTCCTGACTTTC.

This clonotype was seen ten or more times. The V gene is TRBV2, the J gene TRBJ1-2; D remains ambiguous. Trimming shortened V by 2 bases and J by 0 bases, and 19 bases separated the two germline ends. The CDR3 sequence is 18 residues long. CDR1 and CDR2 from the germline V gene are SNHLY and FYNNEI. CDR3 region: CASSEYGTLIPANYGYTF. CDR3 DNA sequence: TGTGCCAGCAGTGAATACGGCACCCTCATCCCAGCTAACTATGGCTACACCTTC.

V gene TRBV7-3 combines with J gene TRBJ2-7, with D possibly TRBD1 on 6 matching bases. Trimming pared 2 bases from V and 4 bases from J, leaving 12 bases between. Germline V gene lookup returns CDR1 SGHTA and CDR2 FQGTGA. There are 14 residues in the CDR3. DNA for the CDR3: TGTGCCAGCAGCTTATCAGGGGAAACATACGAGCAGTACTTC. Its translation: CASSLSGETYEQYF.

The chain links TRBV9 to TRBJ2-7; 8 bases are shared with TRBD1. Trimming cost V 0 bases and J 3 bases; bases outside gene matches: 5. Germline V gives CDR1 SGDLS, CDR2 YYNGEE. The CDR3 is made up of 15 amino acids. The CDR3 nucleotides are TGTGCCAGCAGCGTAGGGACAGGGATTGACTACGAGCAGTACTTC. This codes for CASSVGTGIDYEQYF.

The V call is TRBV12-3 or TRBV12-4, the J call TRBJ2-7; D possibly corresponds to TRBD1 (6 bases). The CDR3 is 14 amino acids. Trimming left V 3 bases short and J 1 base short, with 10 bases between. Here the CDR3 reads CASSFGDTSYEQYV. For the CDR3, the DNA is TGTGCCAGCAGTTTCGGGGACACATCCTACGAGCAGTACGTC.

This chain joins TRBV9 and TRBJ1-1; possible D gene TRBD1, 6 bases. V gave up 3 bases and J gave up 0 bases, with 12 bases separating them. The germline CDR1 and CDR2 sequences are SGDLS and YYNGEE. This CDR3 comprises 15 residues. CDR3 region: CASSAEGVMNTEAFF. The CDR3 DNA sequence: TGTGCCAGCAGCGCCGAGGGGGTTATGAACACTGAAGCTTTCTTT. The complete variable domain, with remaining parts taken from reference TRBV9 and TRBJ1-1, reads DSGVTQTPKHLITATGQRVTLRCSPRSGDLSVYWYQQSLDQGLQFLIQYYNGEERAKGNILERFSAQQFPDLHSELNLSSLELGDSALYFCASSAEGVMNTEAFFGQGTRLTVV.

This chain uses TRBV5-1 with TRBJ2-7; D is perhaps TRBD2 (5 bases). CDR1 is SGHRS and CDR2 is YFSETQ in the germline V gene. This CDR3 is built from 15 residues. The V and J ends lost 4 bases and 2 bases respectively, with 16 bases between them. CDR3 DNA: TGCGCCAGCAGCCTCGGTCCGGCGGGTACCTACGAGCAGTACTTC. It encodes CASSLGPAGTYEQYF. Supplemented by reference TRBV5-1 and TRBJ2-7, the full variable domain reads KAGVTQTPRYLIKTRGQQVTLSCSPISGHRSVSWYQQTPGQGLQFLFEYFSETQRNKGNFPGRFSGRQFSNSRSEMNVSTLELGDSALYLCASSLGPAGTYEQYFGPGTRLTVT.

This clonotype appeared many times. The chain links TRBV7-8 to TRBJ1-1; D uncertain. The ends were cut back, 5 bases at V and 2 bases at J, with 12 bases in the middle. CDR1 is SGHVS and CDR2 is FQNEAQ in the germline V gene. This CDR3 is 14 amino acids long. The CDR3: CASSPPLDNTEAFF. The CDR3 nucleotides are TGTGCCAGCAGCCCCCCGTTGGATAACACTGAAGCTTTCTTT.

This rearrangement joins TRBV25-1 to TRBJ1-3, with no clear D. V was shortened by 5 bases and J by 0 bases, with 11 bases between the two germline ends. This CDR3 comprises 15 residues. CDR1 is MGHDK, CDR2 SYGVNS, per germline. The DNA of the CDR3 is TGTGCCAGCAGTCCAGGCACTTTCTCTGGAAACACCATATATTTT. As protein: CASSPGTFSGNTIYF.

The chain combines TRBV7-9 with TRBJ2-2; no clear D. Trimming stripped 1 base from V and 4 bases from J, with 7 bases between. The CDR3 has 14 residues. CDR1 is SEHNR, CDR2 FQNEAQ, per germline (reference sequence). The CDR3 sequence is CASSLVVFTGELFF. DNA of the CDR3: TGTGCCAGCAGCTTAGTGGTCTTCACCGGGGAGCTGTTTTTT.

In this sample, this clonotype turned up many times. The chain employs TRBV7-2 and TRBJ1-1, with D possibly matching TRBD1 (6 bases). CDR3 length equals 15 residues. Germline lookup yields CDR1 SGHTA and CDR2 FQGNSA. Between the trimmed V and J ends, which lost 1 base and 1 base, there was a span of 10 bases. CDR3 DNA sequence: TGTGCCAGCAGCTTAGTTGCCAGGGGGAACACTGAAGCTTTCTTT. Its protein is CASSLVARGNTEAFF.

The V call is TRBV6-6, the J call TRBJ2-5; tentative D call: TRBD2 (6 bases). Trimming took off 2 bases at V and 4 bases at J, with 14 bases between the two ends. Germline V lookup: CDR1 MNHNY, CDR2 SVGAGI (reference sequence). The length of the CDR3 is 15 residues. DNA for the CDR3: TGTGCCAGCAGTTACGGAAGGAGGGCGTTAGAGACCCAGTACTTC. Protein sequence: CASSYGRRALETQYF.

The genes are TRBV24-1 and TRBJ1-5; 8 nucleotides match TRBD1. The germline V gene encodes CDR1 KGHDR and CDR2 SFDVKD. The CDR3 runs to 16 residues. V lost 7 bases, J lost 3 bases, and 10 bases stayed unmatched. The CDR3 spells CATSSFGQGTNQPQHF. Here the CDR3 DNA reads TGTGCCACCAGCAGCTTCGGACAGGGTACCAATCAGCCCCAGCATTTT.

Of note for this clonotype: Lacking the conserved final phenylalanine or tryptophan, this CDR3 likely reflects a read error. It is unclear where the CDR3 begins or ends on the DNA, so no DNA is shown, and the CDR3 is as TCRdb lists it. The chain couples TRBV5-6 to TRBJ2-7; TRBD1 is the table's D call, not checked against the DNA. The CDR3 length equals 12 residues, ends included. Per germline, CDR1 SGHDT and CDR2 YYEEEE. CDR3 region: CASSPGTGRPAY.

This clonotype has only a few counts. This rearrangement joins TRBV6-6 to TRBJ2-5; D assignment may be TRBD1 or TRBD2 (6 bases each). The CDR3 contains 13 residues. The germline V and J ends were trimmed by 5 bases and 5 bases, with 12 bases remaining between them. Germline V gives CDR1 MNHNY, CDR2 SVGAGI (reference sequence). The CDR3 sequence: CASSNGGLETQYF. The DNA for the CDR3 is TGTGCCAGCAGTAATGGGGGGCTGGAGACCCAGTACTTC.

Note on this clonotype: One end of the junction does not line up with germline, which may come from a read error. The rearrangement uses TRBV7-3 and TRBJ2-3, with TRBD2 matching 9 bases. CDR1 SGHTA and CDR2 FQGTGA come from the germline V gene. CDR3 length: 13 amino acids. The CDR3 nucleotides are TGTGCCAGCAGCTCAGCGGCTGGGACTAGCCCAGACTTT. Translating it yields CASSSAAGTSPDF.

The chain links TRBV2 to TRBJ1-4, with D unclear. This CDR3 contains 12 residues. CDR1 is SNHLY, CDR2 FYNNEI, per germline. V was shortened by 10 bases and J by 7 bases, with 13 bases between the two germline ends. In DNA, the CDR3 is TGTGCCACCTCGGAGCGTACTGAAAAACTGTTTTTT. Residues: CATSERTEKLFF.

This clonotype was observed many times. The chain employs TRBV10-3 and TRBJ1-5, with D unclear. V lost 5 bases and J 5 bases, leaving 10 bases between the germline ends. This CDR3 is 13 amino acids long. CDR1 ENHRY and CDR2 SYGVKD come from the germline V gene. CDR3 protein: CAISLGVDQPQHF. CDR3 coding DNA: TGTGCCATCAGTCTCGGGGTAGATCAGCCCCAGCATTTT.